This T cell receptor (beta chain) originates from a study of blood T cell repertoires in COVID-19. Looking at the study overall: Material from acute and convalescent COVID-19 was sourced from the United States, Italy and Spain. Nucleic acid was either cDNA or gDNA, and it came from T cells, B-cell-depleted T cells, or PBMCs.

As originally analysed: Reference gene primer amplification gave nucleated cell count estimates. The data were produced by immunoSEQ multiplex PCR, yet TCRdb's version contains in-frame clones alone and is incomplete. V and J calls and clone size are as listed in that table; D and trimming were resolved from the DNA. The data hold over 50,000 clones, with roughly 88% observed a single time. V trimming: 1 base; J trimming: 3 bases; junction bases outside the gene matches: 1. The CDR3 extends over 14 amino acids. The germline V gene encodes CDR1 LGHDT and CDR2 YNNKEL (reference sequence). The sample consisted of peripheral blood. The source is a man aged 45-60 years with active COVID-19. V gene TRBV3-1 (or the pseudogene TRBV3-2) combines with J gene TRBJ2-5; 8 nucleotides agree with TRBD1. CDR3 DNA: TGTGCCAGCAGCCAAGGGACAGGGAAAGAGACCCAGTACTTC. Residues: CASSQGTGKETQYF.